These 27 T cell receptor beta chains share one sample of origin, sequenced in a study of T-cell memory formation after mild COVID-19. TCRdb re-called the 5' RACE reads through MiXCR, storing one row per CDR3 protein. The profile covers about 160,000 distinct CDR3 sequences, with roughly 28% appearing a single time and 12% taken by the ten largest. The specimen sequenced was PBMCs or a T cell subset sorted from them (not recorded which). These receptors were obtained from an adult woman who had mild COVID-19 (a few samples of this study predate the infection). Cell type and time point are not known.

This clonotype was picked up a small number of times. V gene TRBV24-1 combines with J gene TRBJ2-2; the D gene could be TRBD1 or TRBD2 (5 bases each). Germline V gene lookup returns CDR1 KGHDR and CDR2 SFDVKD. The CDR3 totals 15 residues. V was pared by 3 bases and J by 6 bases, with 13 bases between. CDR3 loop: CATSDAGTPSGELFF. The CDR3 region has the DNA TGTGCCACCAGTGATGCAGGGACCCCATCCGGGGAGCTGTTTTTT.

This clonotype was counted at least ten times. A much larger clonotype is one base distant, so this may be a read error. The chain joins TRBV20-1 to TRBJ2-5; D possibly corresponds to TRBD1 (5 bases). The CDR3 is made up of 11 amino acids. CDR1 is DFQATT, CDR2 SNEGSKA, per germline (reference sequence). CDR3: CRAPAGRTQYF. The CDR3, as DNA: TGCAGGGCCCCAGCAGGGCGGACCCAGTACTTC.

The chain uses TRBV7-6 and TRBJ2-5; no reliable D call. Trimming took off 5 bases at V and 3 bases at J, with 13 bases between the two ends. This CDR3 is built from 14 residues. Germline V gene sequence: CDR1 SGHVS, CDR2 FNYEAQ. Here the CDR3 reads CASSLSPGKETQYF. The CDR3 nucleotides read TGTGCCAGCAGCCTTTCTCCAGGAAAAGAGACCCAGTACTTC. Full variable domain (rest looked up from reference TRBV7-6 and TRBJ2-5): GAGVSQSPRYKVTKRGQDVALRCDPISGHVSLYWYRQALGQGPEFLTYFNYEAQQDKSGLPNDRFSAERPEGSISTLTIQRTEQRDSAMYRCASSLSPGKETQYFGPGTRLLVL.

This clonotype has only a few counts. V usage is TRBV12-3 or TRBV12-4 and J usage is TRBJ1-2; maybe TRBD1 (6 bases). Trimming cost V 1 base and J 6 bases, with 15 bases left between them. The CDR3 covers 15 residues. The DNA of the CDR3 is TGTGCCAGCAGTTTAGTCGCAGGGGAGATTAATGGCTACACCTTC. It encodes CASSLVAGEINGYTF.

J is TRBJ1-2 and V is TRBV29-1; D gene unclear. The CDR3 contains 15 residues. With 2 bases removed from V and 4 bases from J, the gap between germline ends came to 17 bases. Per germline, CDR1 SQVTM and CDR2 ANQGSEA. CDR3 sequence (DNA): TGCAGCGTTGAAAGTGGCGTGGGCTTAAGCTATGGCTACACCTTC. Its translation: CSVESGVGLSYGYTF.

The gene calls are TRBV5-1 and TRBJ1-1, with TRBD1 identical over 7 bases. This CDR3 spans 13 amino acids. The germline V gene has CDR1 SGHRS and CDR2 YFSETQ. J gave up 10 bases and V 0 bases, and 6 bases lay outside the gene matches. The CDR3 nucleotides read TGCGCCAGCAGCTTGGGGACAGGCGGGTCAGCTTTCTTT. It specifies CASSLGTGGSAFF.

This clonotype was detected ten times or more. The J gene is TRBJ2-1, the V gene TRBV7-8; 9 bases fit TRBD2. The CDR3 contains 16 residues. The trim removed 2 bases at V and 5 bases at J, leaving 7 bases unmatched. Germline values: CDR1 SGHVS, CDR2 FQNEAQ. The CDR3 spells CASSLRASGTHNEQFF. In DNA, the CDR3 is TGTGCCAGCAGCTTAAGGGCTAGCGGGACCCACAATGAGCAGTTCTTC.

The table lists this clonotype with a few counts. The V call is TRBV6-1, the J call TRBJ2-7; 10 nucleotides line up with TRBD2. The CDR3 loop spans 15 amino acids. V shed 6 bases, J shed 5 bases, and the junction held 10 bases outside the gene matches. Germline V gene lookup returns CDR1 MNHNS and CDR2 SASEGT. The CDR3 sequence is CASSSLAGASHEQYF. The CDR3 DNA reads as TGTGCCAGCAGCAGCCTAGCGGGGGCTTCCCACGAGCAGTACTTC.

The V and J genes are TRBV7-2 and TRBJ2-5; TRBD2 is a possible D gene (6 bases). CDR1 is SGHTA and CDR2 is FQGNSA in the germline V gene. Trimming left V 5 bases short and J 4 bases short, with 17 bases between. The CDR3 length is 15 residues. The CDR3 spells CASSPERAWAETQYF. The CDR3 region has the DNA TGTGCCAGCAGCCCCGAGCGGGCCTGGGCAGAGACCCAGTACTTC.

The chain employs TRBV15 and TRBJ2-6, with D possibly matching TRBD2 (6 bases). Trimming took 7 bases from V and 1 from J, leaving 26 bases between them. The CDR3 is 20 residues long. The germline CDR1 and CDR2 sequences are LNHNV and YYDKDF (reference sequence). In DNA, the CDR3 is TGTGCCACCATGGGAAGTGTTGGGGAGGCTGGGGGTTCTGGGGCCAACGTCCTGACTTTC. Amino acid sequence: CATMGSVGEAGGSGANVLTF.

There are a few counts of this clonotype. The gene calls are TRBV11-2 and TRBJ2-1, with TRBD1 matching 8 bases. This CDR3 contains 15 residues. The germline V gene encodes CDR1 SGHAT and CDR2 FQNNGV. V lost 2 bases and J lost 3; bases outside the gene matches: 3. CDR3 DNA sequence: TGTGCCAGCAGCTTATCGGGGACAGGCTACAATGAGCAGTTCTTC. This sequence encodes CASSLSGTGYNEQFF.

This clonotype was recorded many times. The chain carries TRBV20-1 and TRBJ2-3; 8 positions agree with TRBD2. V was pared by 0 bases and J by 3 bases, with 5 bases of the junction left unmatched. Germline V gives CDR1 DFQATT, CDR2 SNEGSKA (reference sequence). This CDR3 has 15 residues. The CDR3 coding sequence is TGCAGTGCTAGAGATAGCGGGATGGGGACAGATACGCAGTATTTT. Its translation is CSARDSGMGTDTQYF.

The chain employs TRBV5-1 and TRBJ2-5; possibly TRBD1 for D (6 bases). The ends were cut back, 4 bases at V and 2 bases at J, with 12 bases in the middle. Germline-derived CDR1 and CDR2 are SGHRS and YFSETQ. This CDR3 comprises 14 residues. This chain's CDR3 is CASSGQGFQETQYF. Here the CDR3 DNA reads TGCGCCAGCAGCGGCCAGGGGTTTCAAGAGACCCAGTACTTC.

CDR3 nucleotides: TGCAGTGCTAGAGTAGCCGCGGGAAACACAGATACGCAGTATTTT. This gives the protein CSARVAAGNTDTQYF. V usage is TRBV20-1 and J usage is TRBJ2-3, with D perhaps TRBD2 (6 bases). With 1 base removed from V and 2 bases from J, the gap between germline ends came to 13 bases. Germline CDR1 DFQATT, CDR2 SNEGSKA (reference sequence). This CDR3 spans 15 amino acids.

This chain links TRBV12-3 or TRBV12-4 with TRBJ1-2; a weak D match, TRBD1 (5 bases). The CDR3 extends over 15 amino acids. V was cut by 3 bases and J by 3 bases, with 14 bases left in between. The CDR3 DNA follows: TGTGCCAGCAGTTTTGTAGTTAGGGGCTACTATGGCTACACCTTC. As protein: CASSFVVRGYYGYTF.

The chain uses TRBV5-1 and TRBJ2-1, with D hard to call. This CDR3 contains 15 residues. The V gene's germline CDR1 is SGHRS and CDR2 YFSETQ. Trimming removed 1 base from V and 0 bases from J, with 8 bases in between. The CDR3 protein is CASSLSISSYNEQFF. The CDR3 DNA follows: TGCGCCAGCAGCTTGTCGATCAGCTCCTACAATGAGCAGTTCTTC.

V usage is TRBV18 and J usage is TRBJ2-3; 14 bases are a match to TRBD2. The length of the CDR3 is 16 residues. The trim removed 6 bases at V and 3 bases at J, leaving 5 bases unmatched. Germline CDR1 is KGHSH and CDR2 is LQKENI. DNA for the CDR3: TGTGCCAGCTCCCGGACTAGCGGGGGGAGAACAGATACGCAGTATTTT. Its translation is CASSRTSGGRTDTQYF. Filled out from reference TRBV18 and TRBJ2-3, the complete variable domain reads NAGVMQNPRHLVRRRGQEARLRCSPMKGHSHVYWYRQLPEEGLKFMVYLQKENIIDESGMPKERFSAEFPKEGPSILRIQQVVRGDSAAYFCASSRTSGGRTDTQYFGPGTRLTVL.

This chain connects TRBV24-1 to TRBJ2-3; D might be TRBD1 (7 bases). The ends were cut back, 0 bases at V and 7 bases at J, with 10 bases in the middle. In germline, CDR1 is KGHDR, CDR2 SFDVKD. This CDR3 is 14 amino acids long. CDR3 DNA: TGTGCCACCAGTGATTTGCAGGGGGGACATACGCAGTATTTT. The encoded protein is CATSDLQGGHTQYF.

This chain links TRBV7-3 with TRBJ2-1, with TRBD1 matching over 8 bases. Per germline, CDR1 SGHTA and CDR2 FQGTGA. J was trimmed by 9 bases and V by 2 bases; bases with no gene match: 6. CDR3 length equals 14 residues. In nucleotides, the CDR3 is TGTGCCAGCAGCTTAGGACAGGGTAGGGGTGAGCAGTTCTTC. Encoded protein: CASSLGQGRGEQFF.

This rearrangement joins TRBV4-3 to TRBJ2-7; 7 bases match TRBD1. Looked up from germline, CDR1 is LGHNA and CDR2 is YSLEER. This CDR3 has 21 amino acids. The V gene end was trimmed by 0 bases and the J gene end by 2 bases; junction bases not matched to a gene: 22. The CDR3 DNA reads TGCGCCAGCAGCCAAGATCTCGAATCGGTCGACAGGGTTCCTTTTACCTACGAGCAGTACTTC. This encodes CASSQDLESVDRVPFTYEQYF.

The chain joins TRBV10-3 to TRBJ2-3; TRBD2 aligns across 11 bases. V shed 2 bases, J shed 2 bases, and the junction held 3 bases outside the gene matches. The germline gives CDR1 ENHRY, CDR2 SYGVKD. There are 16 residues in the CDR3. The DNA for the CDR3 is TGTGCCATCAGTGAGGGGACTAGCGGTCTCACAGATACGCAGTATTTT. It is translated as CAISEGTSGLTDTQYF.

This clonotype was picked up a small number of times. CDR3 protein: CASSAWRGVSTDTQYF. DNA of the CDR3: TGTGCCAGCAGCGCGTGGCGGGGGGTAAGCACAGATACGCAGTATTTT. This chain joins TRBV9 and TRBJ2-3, with 8 nucleotides matching TRBD2. The CDR3 contains 16 residues. Germline CDR1 SGDLS, CDR2 YYNGEE. Losses at the gene ends were 3 bases for V and 0 bases for J; bases not matched to a gene: 6.

The chain carries TRBV5-1 and TRBJ2-5; 11 positions agree with TRBD2. Germline lookup yields CDR1 SGHRS and CDR2 YFSETQ. The CDR3 runs to 15 residues. V shed 4 bases and J 5 bases; nucleotides not matched to a gene: 7. CDR3 bases: TGCGCCAGCAGCCTTAGCGGGGGGGCTTCGGAGACCCAGTACTTC. This encodes CASSLSGGASETQYF.

This clonotype appeared a few times. This sequence joins TRBV12-3 or TRBV12-4 and TRBJ2-1; D is undetermined. V lost 2 bases and J 8 bases, leaving 4 bases between the germline ends. This CDR3 is 11 amino acids long. In DNA form, the CDR3 reads TGTGCCAGCAGTTTAATAGATGAGCAGTTCTTC. It encodes CASSLIDEQFF.

The chain links TRBV30 to TRBJ1-6; D may be TRBD1 (6 bases). Trimming cost V 0 bases and J 7 bases, with 13 bases left between them. Germline V gene data show CDR1 as GTSNPN and CDR2 as SVGIG (reference sequence). The CDR3 sequence is 15 residues long. CDR3 DNA: TGTGCCTGGAGTGTACAGGGCCTCGAGAATTCACCCCTCCACTTT. Translated, it gives CAWSVQGLENSPLHF.

This clonotype was seen a few times. The chain has TRBV7-2 and TRBJ1-2; 7 positions match TRBD1. Germline loops: CDR1 SGHTA, CDR2 FQGNSA. With 5 bases clipped from V and 5 bases from J, the junction kept 11 bases outside the gene matches. The CDR3 spans 15 residues. This CDR3 reads CASSGPGQVGYGYTF. The CDR3 coding sequence is TGTGCCAGCAGCGGACCCGGACAGGTCGGGTATGGCTACACCTTC.

The CDR3 DNA follows: TGTGCCAGTGAAGGGACAGGGGTAACCGGGGAGCTGTTTTTT. Protein product: CASEGTGVTGELFF. The gene calls are TRBV19 and TRBJ2-2; 10 nucleotides line up with TRBD1. Trimming cost V 8 bases and J 5 bases; bases outside gene matches: 5. The CDR3 totals 14 residues. Germline V gene lookup returns CDR1 LNHDA and CDR2 SQIVND (reference sequence).